This T cell receptor beta chain came from a study of cytomegalovirus exposure and HLA in healthy donors. This clone was seen a few times. Its antigen is undetermined. Findings and limits, study-wide: Later analysis placed DRB1 highest and HLA-C lowest in TCR association rates, which differed by HLA locus.

Amplification used 60 Vbeta primers and 13 Jbeta primers. Profiled with immunoSEQ multiplex PCR; TCRdb holds only in-frame clones, not every one. The sample includes 150,000 or so clones, around 79% of them seen just once. The CDR3 length is 14 residues. Trimming cost V 5 bases and J 7 bases; bases outside gene matches: 9. Germline V gene sequence: CDR1 LNHDA, CDR2 SQIVND (reference sequence). Material: PBMCs. The TCR originated in a woman aged 40 to 55 in good health and CMV-seronegative. The chain has TRBV19 and TRBJ2-7; TRBD1 aligns across 9 bases. CDR3 amino acids: CASSPGTGLREQYF. For the CDR3, the DNA is TGTGCCAGTAGTCCCGGGACAGGGTTGCGGGAGCAGTACTTC.